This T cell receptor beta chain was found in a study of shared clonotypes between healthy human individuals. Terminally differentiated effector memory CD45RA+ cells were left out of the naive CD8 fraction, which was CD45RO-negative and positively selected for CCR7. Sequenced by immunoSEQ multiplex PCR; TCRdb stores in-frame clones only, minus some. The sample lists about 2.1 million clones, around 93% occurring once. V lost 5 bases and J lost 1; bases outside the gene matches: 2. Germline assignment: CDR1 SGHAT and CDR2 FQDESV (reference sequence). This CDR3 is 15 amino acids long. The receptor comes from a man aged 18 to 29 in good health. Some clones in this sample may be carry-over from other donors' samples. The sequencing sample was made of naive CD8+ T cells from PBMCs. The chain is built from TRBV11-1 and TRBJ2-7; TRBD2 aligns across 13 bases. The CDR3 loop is CASSPGLAGSYEQYF. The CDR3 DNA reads TGTGCCAGCAGCCCGGGACTAGCGGGATCCTACGAGCAGTACTTC.